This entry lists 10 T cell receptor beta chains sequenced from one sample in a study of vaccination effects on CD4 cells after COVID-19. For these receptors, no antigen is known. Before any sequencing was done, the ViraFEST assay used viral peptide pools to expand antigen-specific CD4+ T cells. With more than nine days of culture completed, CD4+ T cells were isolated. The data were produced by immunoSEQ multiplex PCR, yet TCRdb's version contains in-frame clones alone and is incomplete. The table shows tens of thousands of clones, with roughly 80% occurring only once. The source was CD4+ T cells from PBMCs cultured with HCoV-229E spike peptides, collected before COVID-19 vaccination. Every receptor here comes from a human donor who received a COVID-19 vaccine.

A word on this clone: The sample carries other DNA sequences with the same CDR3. CDR3 bases: TGTGCCAGCAGCTTAACGCCAGGGGCCTACAATGAGCAGTTCTTC. It translates to CASSLTPGAYNEQFF. The V gene is TRBV7-3, the J gene TRBJ2-1; weak D call: TRBD1 (6 bases). Trimming took off 0 bases at V and 2 bases at J, with 8 bases between the two ends. The CDR3 is made up of 15 amino acids. Per germline, CDR1 SGHTA and CDR2 FQGTGA.

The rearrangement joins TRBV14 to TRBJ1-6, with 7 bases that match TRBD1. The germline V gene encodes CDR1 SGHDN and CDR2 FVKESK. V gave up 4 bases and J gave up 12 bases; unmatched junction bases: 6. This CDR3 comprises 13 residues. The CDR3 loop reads CASSRRDSEPLHF. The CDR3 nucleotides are TGTGCCAGCAGCCGCCGGGACAGTGAACCCCTCCACTTT.

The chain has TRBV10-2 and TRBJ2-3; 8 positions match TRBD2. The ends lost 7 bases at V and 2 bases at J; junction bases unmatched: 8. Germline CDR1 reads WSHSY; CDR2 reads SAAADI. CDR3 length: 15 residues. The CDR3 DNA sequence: TGCGCCAGCAAAGAGCGGGGGCTCACCACAGATACGCAGTATTTT. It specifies CASKERGLTTDTQYF.

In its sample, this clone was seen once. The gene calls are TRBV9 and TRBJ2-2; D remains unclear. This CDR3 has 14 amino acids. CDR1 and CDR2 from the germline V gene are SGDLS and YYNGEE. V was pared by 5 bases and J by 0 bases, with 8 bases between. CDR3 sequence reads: CASSRATNTGELFF. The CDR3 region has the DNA TGTGCCAGCAGTAGGGCCACGAACACCGGGGAGCTGTTTTTT. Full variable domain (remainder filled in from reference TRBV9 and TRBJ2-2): DSGVTQTPKHLITATGQRVTLRCSPRSGDLSVYWYQQSLDQGLQFLIQYYNGEERAKGNILERFSAQQFPDLHSELNLSSLELGDSALYFCASSRATNTGELFFGEGSRLTVL.

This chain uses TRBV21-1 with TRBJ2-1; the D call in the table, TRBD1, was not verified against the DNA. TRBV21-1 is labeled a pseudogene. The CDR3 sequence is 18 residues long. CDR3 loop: CASSDSGTGDILIDEQFF. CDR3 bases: TGTGCCAGCAGCGATTCCGGGACAGGGGACATCCTGATAGATGAGCAGTTCTTC.

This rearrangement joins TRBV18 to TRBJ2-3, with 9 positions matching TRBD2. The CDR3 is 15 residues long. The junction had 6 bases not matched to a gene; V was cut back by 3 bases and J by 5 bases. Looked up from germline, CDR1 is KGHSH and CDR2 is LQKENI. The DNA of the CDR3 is TGTGCCAGCTCACCGGCTAGCGGGGTCAAAGATACGCAGTATTTT. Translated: CASSPASGVKDTQYF.

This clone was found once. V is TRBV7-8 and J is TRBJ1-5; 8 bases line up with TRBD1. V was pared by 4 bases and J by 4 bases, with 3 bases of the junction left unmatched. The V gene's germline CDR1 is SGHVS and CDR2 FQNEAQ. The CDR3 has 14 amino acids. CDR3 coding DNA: TGTGCCAGCAGCTCTAACAGGGGGAATCAGCCCCAGCATTTT. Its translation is CASSSNRGNQPQHF.

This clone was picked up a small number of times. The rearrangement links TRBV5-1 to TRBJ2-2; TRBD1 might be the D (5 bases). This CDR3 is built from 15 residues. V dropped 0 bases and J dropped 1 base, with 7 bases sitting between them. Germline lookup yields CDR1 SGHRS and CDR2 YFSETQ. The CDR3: CASSLEGQNTGELFF. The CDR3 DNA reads TGCGCCAGCAGCTTGGAAGGACAGAACACCGGGGAGCTGTTTTTT.

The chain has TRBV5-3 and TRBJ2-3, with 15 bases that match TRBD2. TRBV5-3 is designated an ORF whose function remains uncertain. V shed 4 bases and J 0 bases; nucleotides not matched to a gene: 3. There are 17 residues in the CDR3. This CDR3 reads CARSRGLAGGSTDTQYF. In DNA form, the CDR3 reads TGTGCCAGAAGCAGGGGACTAGCGGGGGGTAGCACAGATACGCAGTATTTT.

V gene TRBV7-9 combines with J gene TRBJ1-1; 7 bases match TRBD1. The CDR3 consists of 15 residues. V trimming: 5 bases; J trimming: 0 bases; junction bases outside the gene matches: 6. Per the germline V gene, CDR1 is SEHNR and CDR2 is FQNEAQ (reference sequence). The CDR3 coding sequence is TGTGCCAGCAGCCCCCGACAGGGATTGAACACTGAAGCTTTCTTT. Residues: CASSPRQGLNTEAFF.